The next 15 T cell receptor beta chains were all read from a single sample in a study of blood T cell repertoires in COVID-19. Clones were read by immunoSEQ multiplex PCR, and TCRdb kept only the in-frame ones, dropping some. The data hold some 120,000 clones, with about four fifths observed a single time. The specimen was peripheral blood. The receptors shown here come from a woman between 25 and 40 years old who had recovered from COVID-19.

The chain joins TRBV10-2 to TRBJ2-5, with D perhaps matching TRBD2 (5 bases). The CDR3 sequence is 13 residues long. The V end was cut by 4 bases, the J end by 5 bases, with 11 bases between. Germline lookup yields CDR1 WSHSY and CDR2 SAAADI. CDR3 DNA: TGCGCCAGCAGTGGTGGTCGGAGGGAGACCCAGTACTTC. Translated: CASSGGRRETQYF.

The gene calls are TRBV10-3 and TRBJ2-1; 14 bases are a match to TRBD2. CDR1 and CDR2 (germline): ENHRY, SYGVKD. There are 15 residues in the CDR3. Unmatched junction bases numbered 3, after V lost 4 bases and J lost 7 bases. The CDR3 region has the DNA TGTGCCATCAGTGCCGGGACTAGCGGGGGAAATGAGCAGTTCTTC. Its translation is CAISAGTSGGNEQFF.

This clone came up a few times. The sample contains more than one DNA sequence encoding this CDR3. V is TRBV7-9 and J is TRBJ2-3, with 14 bases aligning to TRBD2. The junction had 1 base not matched to a gene; V was cut back by 3 bases and J by 2 bases. There are 16 residues in the CDR3. CDR1 is SEHNR, CDR2 FQNEAQ, per germline (reference sequence). The DNA of the CDR3 is TGTGCCAGCAGCTTGACTAGCGGGAGGGCCACAGATACGCAGTATTTT. Translating gives CASSLTSGRATDTQYF.

This clone was counted between two and nine times. This rearrangement joins TRBV5-1 to TRBJ2-2; D is possibly TRBD1 (5 bases). Per the germline V gene, CDR1 is SGHRS and CDR2 is YFSETQ. There are 14 residues in the CDR3. Trimming shortened V by 2 bases and J by 3 bases, and 8 bases separated the two germline ends. For the CDR3, the DNA is TGCGCCAGCAGCTTCCAGGGATACACCGGGGAGCTGTTTTTT. Translated: CASSFQGYTGELFF.

The V and J genes are TRBV5-6 and TRBJ1-2; possible D gene TRBD1, 5 bases. The CDR3 has 14 amino acids. Germline V CDR1 and CDR2: SGHDT, YYEEEE. The V end lost 4 bases, the J end lost 4 bases, and 14 bases lay between the germline ends. CDR3 region: CASSAGTAGYGYTF. The DNA of the CDR3 is TGTGCCAGCAGCGCCGGGACTGCTGGCTATGGCTACACCTTC.

The V gene is TRBV7-9, the J gene TRBJ1-1; TRBD1 matches 7 bases. CDR1 is SEHNR and CDR2 is FQNEAQ in the germline V gene (reference sequence). V shed 1 base, J shed 1 base, and the junction held 9 bases outside the gene matches. This CDR3 spans 17 amino acids. The CDR3: CASSLGYDREANTEAFF. The CDR3 DNA sequence: TGTGCCAGCAGCTTAGGGTATGACAGGGAGGCGAACACTGAAGCTTTCTTT.

J is TRBJ2-1 and V is TRBV7-2; TRBD2 matches 9 bases. CDR1 is SGHTA, CDR2 FQGNSA, per germline. This CDR3 is built from 16 residues. Trimming removed 3 bases from V and 1 base from J; junction bases left unmatched: 4. CDR3 sequence (DNA): TGTGCCAGCAGCTTCGTTAGCGGGAGTTCCTACAATGAGCAGTTCTTC. It specifies CASSFVSGSSYNEQFF. The full variable domain, completed using reference TRBV7-2 and TRBJ2-1, is GAGVSQSPSNKVTEKGKDVELRCDPISGHTALYWYRQSLGQGLEFLIYFQGNSAPDKSGLPSDRFSAERTGGSVSTLTIQRTQQEDSAVYLCASSFVSGSSYNEQFFGPGTRLTVL.

V gene TRBV7-9 combines with J gene TRBJ1-3, with TRBD1 matching 7 bases. V shed 6 bases, J shed 0 bases, and the junction held 8 bases outside the gene matches. Germline values: CDR1 SEHNR, CDR2 FQNEAQ (reference sequence). The CDR3 is 16 amino acids. CDR3 loop: CASREQGIRSGNTIYF. DNA of the CDR3: TGTGCCAGCAGGGAACAGGGGATTCGCTCTGGAAACACCATATATTTT.

The chain has TRBV29-1 and TRBJ2-1, with TRBD2 matching 7 bases. The CDR3 runs 11 residues. With V trimmed by 4 bases and J by 7 bases, 1 base remained unmatched. Germline V gives CDR1 SQVTM, CDR2 ANQGSEA. Here the CDR3 reads CSVGGGNEQFF. In DNA form, the CDR3 reads TGCAGCGTTGGGGGGGGAAATGAGCAGTTCTTC.

In its sample, this clone was seen once. This chain links TRBV7-9 with TRBJ2-2; D might be TRBD2 (6 bases). The germline V gene encodes CDR1 SEHNR and CDR2 FQNEAQ (reference sequence). CDR3 length equals 13 residues. V lost 5 bases, J lost 5 bases, and 9 bases lay in between. Here the CDR3 DNA reads TGTGCCAGCAGCCCCGGGGGTACCGGGGAGCTGTTTTTT. It is translated as CASSPGGTGELFF. Using reference TRBV7-9 and TRBJ2-2 for the parts outside the CDR3, the full variable domain is DTGVSQNPRHKITKRGQNVTFRCDPISEHNRLYWYRQTLGQGPEFLTYFQNEAQLEKSRLLSDRFSAERPKGSFSTLEIQRTEQGDSAMYLCASSPGGTGELFFGEGSRLTVL.

V is TRBV14 and J is TRBJ2-1, with D tentatively TRBD2 (6 bases). The CDR3 totals 23 residues. V was shortened by 1 base and J by 0 bases, with 31 bases between the two germline ends. Germline loops: CDR1 SGHDN, CDR2 FVKESK. The CDR3 loop reads CASSQAYGGISGGYISSYNEQFF. The CDR3 DNA reads as TGTGCCAGCAGCCAAGCTTATGGGGGGATTAGCGGAGGATATATCTCCTCCTACAATGAGCAGTTCTTC.

This rearrangement joins TRBV5-4 to TRBJ2-1; 7 bases are shared with TRBD2. CDR1 and CDR2 (germline): SGHNT, YYREEE (reference sequence). With V trimmed by 2 bases and J by 6 bases, 8 bases remained unmatched. The CDR3 totals 15 residues. CDR3 bases: TGTGCCAGCAGCTTCCGACTAGCTGAAGTCAATGAGCAGTTCTTC. Amino acids: CASSFRLAEVNEQFF.

The CDR3 loop is CASSIVGGDEQYF. CDR3 bases: TGTGCCAGCAGCATCGTAGGGGGCGACGAGCAGTACTTC. The genes are TRBV12-3 or TRBV12-4 and TRBJ2-7; 7 bases are a match to TRBD1. The CDR3 consists of 13 residues. Germline trimming cut 6 bases from V and 5 bases from J; bases unmatched to any gene: 7.

This clone appeared a few times. The gene calls are TRBV5-6 and TRBJ1-2; D unclear. V was pared by 4 bases and J by 4 bases, with 8 bases between. This CDR3 is 12 amino acids long. CDR1 and CDR2 from the germline V gene are SGHDT and YYEEEE. CDR3 nucleotide sequence: TGTGCCAGCAGCCCAGGCCCCTATGGCTACACCTTC. Translated, it gives CASSPGPYGYTF.

The chain uses TRBV21-1 and TRBJ1-5; the D call of TRBD1 is as the table states it, not checked on the DNA. TRBV21-1 is a listed pseudogene. CDR3 size: 19 residues. The CDR3 sequence: CASSKVGTGDPSLSQPQHF. The CDR3 nucleotides are TGTGCCAGCAGCAAAGTTGGGACAGGGGATCCCTCTCTCAGTCAGCCCCAGCATTTT.